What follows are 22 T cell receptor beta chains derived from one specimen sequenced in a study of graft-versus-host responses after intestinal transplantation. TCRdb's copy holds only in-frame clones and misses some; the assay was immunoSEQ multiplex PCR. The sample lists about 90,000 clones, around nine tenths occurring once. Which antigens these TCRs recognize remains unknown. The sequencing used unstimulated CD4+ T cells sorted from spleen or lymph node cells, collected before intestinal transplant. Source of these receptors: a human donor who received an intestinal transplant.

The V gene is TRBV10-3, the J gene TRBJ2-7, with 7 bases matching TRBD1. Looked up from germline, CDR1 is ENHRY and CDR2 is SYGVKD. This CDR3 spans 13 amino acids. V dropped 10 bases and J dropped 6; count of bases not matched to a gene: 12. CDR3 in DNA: TGTGCCACCGCTACAGGGGATCAATTCGAGCAGTACTTC. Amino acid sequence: CATATGDQFEQYF.

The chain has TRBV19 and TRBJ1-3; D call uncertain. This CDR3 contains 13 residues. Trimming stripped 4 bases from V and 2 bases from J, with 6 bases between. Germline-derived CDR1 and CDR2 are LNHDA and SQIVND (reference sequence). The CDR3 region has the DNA TGTGCCAGTAGTAAAGGCGCTGGAAACACCATATATTTT. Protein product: CASSKGAGNTIYF.

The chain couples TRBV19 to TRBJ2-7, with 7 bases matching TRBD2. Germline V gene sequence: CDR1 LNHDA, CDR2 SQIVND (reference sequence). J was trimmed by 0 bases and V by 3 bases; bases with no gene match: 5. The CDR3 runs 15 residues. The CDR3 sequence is CASSIHTGGSYEQYF. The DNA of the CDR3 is TGTGCCAGTAGTATTCACACGGGGGGCTCCTACGAGCAGTACTTC.

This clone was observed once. CDR3 DNA: TGCGCCAGCAGCTTGGACGGGAGAGAAACCGGGGAGCTGTTTTTT. Amino acids: CASSLDGRETGELFF. The chain carries TRBV5-1 and TRBJ2-2, with a tentative D call TRBD2 (6 bases). The V end lost 0 bases, the J end lost 5 bases, and 11 bases lay between the germline ends. This CDR3 comprises 15 residues. In germline, CDR1 is SGHRS, CDR2 YFSETQ.

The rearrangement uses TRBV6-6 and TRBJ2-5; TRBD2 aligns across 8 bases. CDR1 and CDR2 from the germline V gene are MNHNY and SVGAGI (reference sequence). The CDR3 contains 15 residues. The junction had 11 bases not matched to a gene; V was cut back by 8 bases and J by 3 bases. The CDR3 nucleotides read TGTGCCAGCGGGCTAGCGGGCGTTCCCGAAGAGACCCAGTACTTC. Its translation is CASGLAGVPEETQYF.

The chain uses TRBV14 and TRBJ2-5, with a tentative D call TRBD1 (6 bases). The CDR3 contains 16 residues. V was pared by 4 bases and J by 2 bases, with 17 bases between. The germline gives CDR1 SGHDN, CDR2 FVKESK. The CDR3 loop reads CASSPLTLTGQETQYF. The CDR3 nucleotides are TGTGCCAGCAGCCCATTGACCCTGACAGGACAAGAGACCCAGTACTTC.

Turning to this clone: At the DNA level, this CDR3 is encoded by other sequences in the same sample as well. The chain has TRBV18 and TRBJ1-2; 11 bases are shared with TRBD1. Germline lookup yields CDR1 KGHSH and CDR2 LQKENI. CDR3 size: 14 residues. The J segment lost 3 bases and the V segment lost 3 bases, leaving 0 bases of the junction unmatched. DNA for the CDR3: TGTGCCAGCTCACCGGGACAGGGGGACTATGGCTACACCTTC. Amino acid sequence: CASSPGQGDYGYTF.

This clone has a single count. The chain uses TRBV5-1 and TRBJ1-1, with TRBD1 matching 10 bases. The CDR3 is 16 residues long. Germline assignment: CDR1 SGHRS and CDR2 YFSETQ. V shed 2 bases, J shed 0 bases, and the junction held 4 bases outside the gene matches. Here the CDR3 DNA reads TGCGCCAGCAGCTTCCGGACAGGGGGAATGAACACTGAAGCTTTCTTT. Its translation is CASSFRTGGMNTEAFF. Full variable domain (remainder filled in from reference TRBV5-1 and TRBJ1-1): KAGVTQTPRYLIKTRGQQVTLSCSPISGHRSVSWYQQTPGQGLQFLFEYFSETQRNKGNFPGRFSGRQFSNSRSEMNVSTLELGDSALYLCASSFRTGGMNTEAFFGQGTRLTVV.

The CDR3 protein is CASSERDSQPFF. The CDR3 nucleotides are TGCGCCAGCAGTGAGCGGGACTCCCAACCGTTCTTC. The chain links TRBV10-1 to TRBJ2-1; tentative D call: TRBD2 (6 bases). CDR1 is WNHNN and CDR2 is SYGVQD in the germline V gene (reference sequence). This CDR3 is 12 amino acids long. V lost 2 bases and J lost 15, with 14 bases in between.

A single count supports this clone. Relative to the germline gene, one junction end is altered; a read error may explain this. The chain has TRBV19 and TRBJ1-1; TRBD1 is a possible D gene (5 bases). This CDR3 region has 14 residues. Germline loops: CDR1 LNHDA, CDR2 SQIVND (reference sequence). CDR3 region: CACSIGTENTEAFF. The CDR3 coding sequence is TGTGCCTGTAGTATAGGGACGGAGAACACTGAAGCTTTCTTT. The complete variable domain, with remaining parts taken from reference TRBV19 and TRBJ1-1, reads DGGITQSPKYLFRKEGQNVTLSCEQNLNHDAMYWYRQDPGQGLRLIYYSQIVNDFQKGDIAEGYSVSREKKESFPLTVTSAQKNPTAFYLCACSIGTENTEAFFGQGTRLTVV.

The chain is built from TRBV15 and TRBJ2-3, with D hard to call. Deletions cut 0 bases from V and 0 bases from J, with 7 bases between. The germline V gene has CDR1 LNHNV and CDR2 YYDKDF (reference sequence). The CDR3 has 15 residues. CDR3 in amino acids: CATSRDQVSTDTQYF. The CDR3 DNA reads TGTGCCACCAGCAGAGATCAAGTGAGCACAGATACGCAGTATTTT.

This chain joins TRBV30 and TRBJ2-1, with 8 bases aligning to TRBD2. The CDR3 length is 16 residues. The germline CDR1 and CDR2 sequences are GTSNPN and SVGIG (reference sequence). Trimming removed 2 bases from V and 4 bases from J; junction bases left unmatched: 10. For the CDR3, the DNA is TGTGCCTGGAGTCGGGTCCGAGCGGGAGTGTACAATGAGCAGTTCTTC. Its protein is CAWSRVRAGVYNEQFF.

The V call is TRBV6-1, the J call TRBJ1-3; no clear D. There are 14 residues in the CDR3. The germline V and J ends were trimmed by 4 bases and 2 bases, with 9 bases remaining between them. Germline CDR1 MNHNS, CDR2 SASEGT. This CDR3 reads CASSVGGTGNTIYF. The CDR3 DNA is TGTGCCAGCAGTGTAGGTGGAACTGGAAACACCATATATTTT.

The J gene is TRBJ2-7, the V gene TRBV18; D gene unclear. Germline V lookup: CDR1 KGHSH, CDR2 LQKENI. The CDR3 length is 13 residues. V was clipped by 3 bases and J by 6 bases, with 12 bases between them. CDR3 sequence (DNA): TGTGCCAGCTCACCGAGGCACCTAGGCGAGCAGTACTTC. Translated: CASSPRHLGEQYF. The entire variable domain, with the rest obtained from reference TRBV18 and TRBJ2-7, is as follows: NAGVMQNPRHLVRRRGQEARLRCSPMKGHSHVYWYRQLPEEGLKFMVYLQKENIIDESGMPKERFSAEFPKEGPSILRIQQVVRGDSAAYFCASSPRHLGEQYFGPGTRLTVT.

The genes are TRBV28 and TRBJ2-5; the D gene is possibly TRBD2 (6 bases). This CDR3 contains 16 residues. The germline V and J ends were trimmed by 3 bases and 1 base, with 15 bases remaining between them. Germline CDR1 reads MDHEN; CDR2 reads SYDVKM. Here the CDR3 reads CASSLDWSSVQETQYF. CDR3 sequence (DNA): TGTGCCAGCAGTTTGGATTGGTCTAGCGTCCAAGAGACCCAGTACTTC.

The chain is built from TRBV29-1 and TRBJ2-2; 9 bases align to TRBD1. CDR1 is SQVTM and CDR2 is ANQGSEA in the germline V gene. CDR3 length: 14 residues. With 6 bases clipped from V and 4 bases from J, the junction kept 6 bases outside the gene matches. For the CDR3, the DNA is TGCAGCGTCCGGGACAGGGTGAGCACCGGGGAGCTGTTTTTT. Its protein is CSVRDRVSTGELFF.

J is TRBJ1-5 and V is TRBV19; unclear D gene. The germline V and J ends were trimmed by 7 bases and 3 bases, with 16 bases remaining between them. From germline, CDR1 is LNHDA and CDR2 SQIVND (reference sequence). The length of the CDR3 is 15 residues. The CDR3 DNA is TGTGCCAGTACCAAGGACCTGCGGGACAATCAGCCCCAGCATTTT. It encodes CASTKDLRDNQPQHF.

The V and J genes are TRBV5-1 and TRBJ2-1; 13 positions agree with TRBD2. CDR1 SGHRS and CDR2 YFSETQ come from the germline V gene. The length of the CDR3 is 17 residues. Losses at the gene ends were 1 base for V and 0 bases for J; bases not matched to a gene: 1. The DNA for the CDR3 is TGCGCCAGCAGCTTGTGGACTAGCGGGAGCTCCTACAATGAGCAGTTCTTC. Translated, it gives CASSLWTSGSSYNEQFF. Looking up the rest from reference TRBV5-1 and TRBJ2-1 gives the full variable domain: KAGVTQTPRYLIKTRGQQVTLSCSPISGHRSVSWYQQTPGQGLQFLFEYFSETQRNKGNFPGRFSGRQFSNSRSEMNVSTLELGDSALYLCASSLWTSGSSYNEQFFGPGTRLTVL.

The CDR3 sequence is CASSPRVPGTSSSYEQYF. The CDR3 DNA follows: TGTGCCAGCAGCCCCAGGGTACCCGGGACAAGTAGCTCCTACGAGCAGTACTTC. The genes are TRBV7-8 and TRBJ2-7; TRBD1 is a possible D gene (6 bases). Germline CDR1 SGHVS, CDR2 FQNEAQ. Trimming left V 5 bases short and J 0 bases short, with 23 bases between. The CDR3 length is 18 residues.

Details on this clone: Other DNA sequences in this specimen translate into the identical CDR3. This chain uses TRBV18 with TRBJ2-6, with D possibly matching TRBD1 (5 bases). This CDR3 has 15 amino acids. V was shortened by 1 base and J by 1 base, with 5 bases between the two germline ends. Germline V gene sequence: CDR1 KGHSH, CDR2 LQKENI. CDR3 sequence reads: CASSPQGSGANVLTF. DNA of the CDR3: TGTGCCAGCTCACCACAGGGGTCTGGGGCCAACGTCCTGACTTTC.

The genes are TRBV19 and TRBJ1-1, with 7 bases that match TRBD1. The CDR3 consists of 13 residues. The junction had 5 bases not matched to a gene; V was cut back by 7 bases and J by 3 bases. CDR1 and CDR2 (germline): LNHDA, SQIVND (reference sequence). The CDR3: CASNPGGYTEAFF. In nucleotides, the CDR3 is TGTGCCAGTAACCCAGGGGGATACACTGAAGCTTTCTTT.

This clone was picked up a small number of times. CDR3 amino acids: CASSQRTGEQYF. DNA for the CDR3: TGTGCCAGCAGCCAAAGGACTGGCGAGCAGTACTTC. This chain links TRBV4-2 with TRBJ2-7; a weak D match, TRBD2 (5 bases). Trimming stripped 2 bases from V and 6 bases from J, with 8 bases between. The CDR3 consists of 12 residues. Germline V gene sequence: CDR1 LGHNA, CDR2 YNFKEQ.